The following is a TCR beta chain sequence with its context. This clonotype was observed at least ten times. Its cognate antigen has yet to be identified. The sample holds no much larger clone one base away, and base qualities are not on file. What the time point label conveys for this sample: pre-sensitization, week 0. Taken with the paper, the label for treatment or condition translates to: therapeutic diphenylcyclopropenone sensitization with weekly scalp DPC. Blood at each patch-test visit was drawn before the patch test was applied. Patients were eligible if aged 18 to 70, diagnosed with alopecia and judged suitable for DPC therapy, and pregnant patients were excluded. Total RNA was isolated from unfractionated whole blood collected in Tempus Blood RNA tubes. This entry is derived from a study of human T cells and chemical hapten exposure (dated by TCRdb to the early 2020s). In the study overall: For sensitization, 2% DPC in acetone was applied to a 2 cm by 2 cm area of upper inner arm skin. For TCR sequencing, blood came from approximately 29 alopecia patients at anywhere from one to four time points (pre-sensitization, 2, 6 and 24 weeks). Patch testing was done on the upper back using Finn chambers containing 0.01% DPC, and results were scored after 6 days according to International Contact Dermatitis Research Group standards. This study followed changes in the peripheral blood TCR repertoire in vivo during primary and secondary sensitization of alopecia patients to the hapten diphenylcyclopropenone (DPC). Libraries were pooled for sequencing, and variation in per-sample TCR yields was attributed mainly to small differences in library volumes within the pool. Blood was sampled from patients pre-sensitization (week 0) and at 2, 6 and about 24 weeks after DPC sensitization. Most of the patients in the cohort were female, and the cohort covered alopecia areata with under or over 50% scalp involvement, alopecia totalis and alopecia universalis. Throughout the roughly 26-week study period, patients were also given weekly therapeutic DPC doses on the scalp.

The library was obtained by RACE. Reads for this sample came from a NextSeq 500. Library preparation attached unique molecular identifiers to individual cDNA molecules for quantitative, reproducible TCR counting. Both TCR alpha and TCR beta chains were sequenced from each blood RNA sample. On the study's bioinformatics: Samples had a median of 95,638 TCRs, with a range from about 23,224 to 750,000. V, J and CDR3 annotation of the TCR reads was carried out using the Decombinator software suite. To make PS versus PT1 abundance plots, every sample was subsampled to the same number of TCRs (28,000). Expanded TCRs were defined as absent before sensitization and observed at least eight times at the 2-week time point. TCRdb trimmed the raw reads at Q25, called clones with MiXCR and kept productive beta chains. Entries are consolidated by CDR3 protein sequence, retaining the most common genes and DNA. TCRdb's processing, not the authors', yielded these V and J calls. The sample table contains around 330,000 distinct CDR3 sequences; only one count was recorded for 5% to 6.5% of them. Of the sample, about 8.7% falls within the top ten clones.

From its cysteine to its phenylalanine, the CDR3 spans 14 amino acids. Only CDR3 DNA is held: 42 bases, read in frame from base 1. Via the germline V gene, CDR1 is SGHRS and CDR2 YFSETQ. V is clipped by 0 bases and J by 2 bases, and the sequence between their germline boundaries is 8 bases long. What the study reported, not specific to this receptor: Alopecia, a presumed autoimmune disease, was present in all patients, so the immune response of the patients might differ from that of healthy individuals. After repeated subsampling, changes were observed in the strength of the expansion versus patch-test correlation and in the threshold at which the correlation became significant. Patch test score correlated positively with the number of PT1 expanded TCRs, reaching significance at thresholds 8, 16 and 32 but not at 4. DPC sensitization did not change the number of TCRs with a frequency above 1 in 1000, and there was no evidence of changes in global repertoire structure. Compared with pre-sensitization or healthy control sets, expanded TCRs formed significantly more large CDR3 similarity clusters, which is consistent with antigen-driven responses.

The sequence derives from a woman aged 18-30 years with alopecia areata. Some clones in this sample may be carry-over from other donors' samples. The chain uses TRBV5-1 and TRBJ2-5; the D gene assignment is ambiguous. The sample here was whole blood, taken in connection with sensitization to the hapten diphenylcyclopropenone (DPC). The CDR3 region: CASSLVAAQETQYF. The nucleotides read TGCGCCAGCAGCTTGGTGGCAGCTCAAGAGACCCAGTACTTC. The full variable domain, with segments outside the CDR3 supplied by the reference TRBV5-1 and TRBJ2-5 proteins, appears as KAGVTQTPRYLIKTRGQQVTLSCSPISGHRSVSWYQQTPGQGLQFLFEYFSETQRNKGNFPGRFSGRQFSNSRSEMNVSTLELGDSALYLCASSLVAAQETQYFGPGTRLLVL.